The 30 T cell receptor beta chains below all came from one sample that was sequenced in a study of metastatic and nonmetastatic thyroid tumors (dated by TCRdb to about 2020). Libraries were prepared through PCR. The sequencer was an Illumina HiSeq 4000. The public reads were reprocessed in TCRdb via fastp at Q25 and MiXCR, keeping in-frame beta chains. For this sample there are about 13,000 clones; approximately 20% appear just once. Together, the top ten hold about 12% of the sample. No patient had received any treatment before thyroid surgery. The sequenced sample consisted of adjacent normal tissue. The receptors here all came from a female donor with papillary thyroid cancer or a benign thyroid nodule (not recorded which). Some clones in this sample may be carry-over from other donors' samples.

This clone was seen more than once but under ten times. Here the CDR3 DNA reads TGCAGCGTTGAAGGGGGCGGCCTCAATGAGCAGTTCTTC. This encodes CSVEGGGLNEQFF. This chain connects TRBV29-1 to TRBJ2-1, with D tentatively TRBD1 (5 bases). The CDR3 is made up of 13 amino acids. CDR1 is SQVTM, CDR2 ANQGSEA, per germline. V lost 1 base and J 6 bases, leaving 10 bases between the germline ends.

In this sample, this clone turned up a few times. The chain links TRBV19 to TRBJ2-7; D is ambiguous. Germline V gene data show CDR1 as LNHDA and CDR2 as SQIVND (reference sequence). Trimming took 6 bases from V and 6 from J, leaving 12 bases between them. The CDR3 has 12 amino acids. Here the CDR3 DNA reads TGTGCCAGTAGGGACGGATGGAGCGAGCAGTACTTC. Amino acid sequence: CASRDGWSEQYF. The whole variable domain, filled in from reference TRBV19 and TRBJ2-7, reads DGGITQSPKYLFRKEGQNVTLSCEQNLNHDAMYWYRQDPGQGLRLIYYSQIVNDFQKGDIAEGYSVSREKKESFPLTVTSAQKNPTAFYLCASRDGWSEQYFGPGTRLTVT.

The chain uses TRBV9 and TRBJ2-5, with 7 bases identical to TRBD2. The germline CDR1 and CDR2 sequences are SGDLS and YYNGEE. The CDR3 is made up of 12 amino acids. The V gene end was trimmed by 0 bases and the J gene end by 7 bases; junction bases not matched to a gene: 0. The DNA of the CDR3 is TGTGCCAGCAGCGTAGGGGGGGGGACCCAGTACTTC. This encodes CASSVGGGTQYF. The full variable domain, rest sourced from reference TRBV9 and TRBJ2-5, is DSGVTQTPKHLITATGQRVTLRCSPRSGDLSVYWYQQSLDQGLQFLIQYYNGEERAKGNILERFSAQQFPDLHSELNLSSLELGDSALYFCASSVGGGTQYFGPGTRLLVL.

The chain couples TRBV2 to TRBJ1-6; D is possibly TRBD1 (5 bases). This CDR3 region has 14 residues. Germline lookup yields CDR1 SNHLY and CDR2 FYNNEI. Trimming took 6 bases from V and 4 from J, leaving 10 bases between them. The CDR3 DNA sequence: TGTGCCAGCAGAAGGGACGCATATAATTCACCCCTCCACTTT. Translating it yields CASRRDAYNSPLHF.

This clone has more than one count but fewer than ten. CDR3 residues: CASKPGYNEQFF. CDR3 sequence (DNA): TGTGCCAGCAAACCAGGGTACAATGAGCAGTTCTTC. The chain combines TRBV11-2 with TRBJ2-1; possible D gene TRBD1, 5 bases. The V and J ends lost 7 bases and 4 bases respectively, with 8 bases between them. From germline, CDR1 is SGHAT and CDR2 FQNNGV. The CDR3 extends over 12 amino acids.

CDR3 sequence reads: CAWSVLGRGEEKLFF. CDR3 in DNA: TGTGCCTGGAGTGTACTAGGACGGGGCGAGGAAAAACTGTTTTTT. The chain combines TRBV30 with TRBJ1-4, with a weak D call TRBD1 (5 bases). CDR3 length equals 15 residues. From germline, CDR1 is GTSNPN and CDR2 SVGIG (reference sequence). The ends were cut back, 0 bases at V and 8 bases at J, with 16 bases in the middle. Full variable domain (remainder filled in from reference TRBV30 and TRBJ1-4): SQTIHQWPATLVQPVGSPLSLECTVEGTSNPNLYWYRQAAGRGLQLLFYSVGIGQISSEVPQNLSASRPQDRQFILSSKKLLLSDSGFYLCAWSVLGRGEEKLFFGSGTQLSVL.

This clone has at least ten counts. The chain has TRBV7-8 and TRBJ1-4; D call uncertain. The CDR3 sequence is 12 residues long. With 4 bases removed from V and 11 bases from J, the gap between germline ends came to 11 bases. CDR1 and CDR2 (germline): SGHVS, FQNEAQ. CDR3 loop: CASSSPRKKLFF. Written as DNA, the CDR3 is TGTGCCAGCAGCTCACCCCGGAAGAAACTGTTTTTT.

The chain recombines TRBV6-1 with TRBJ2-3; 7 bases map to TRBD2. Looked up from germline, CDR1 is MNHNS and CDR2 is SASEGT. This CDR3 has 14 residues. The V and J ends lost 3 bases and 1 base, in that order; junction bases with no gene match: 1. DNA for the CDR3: TGTGCCAGCAGTGATGGGGGGGGCACAGATACGCAGTATTTT. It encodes CASSDGGGTDTQYF.

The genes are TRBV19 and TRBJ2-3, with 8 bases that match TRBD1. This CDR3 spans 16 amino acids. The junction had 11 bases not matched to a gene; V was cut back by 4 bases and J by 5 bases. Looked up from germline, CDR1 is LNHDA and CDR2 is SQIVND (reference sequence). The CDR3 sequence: CASSKAKGQGRDTQYF. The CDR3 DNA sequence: TGTGCCAGTAGTAAAGCCAAAGGACAGGGTAGAGATACGCAGTATTTT.

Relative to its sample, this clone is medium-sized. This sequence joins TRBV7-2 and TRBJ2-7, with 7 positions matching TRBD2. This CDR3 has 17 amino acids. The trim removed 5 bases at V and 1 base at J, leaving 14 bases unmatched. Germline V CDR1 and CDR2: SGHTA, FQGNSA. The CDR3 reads CASSPGVAGDLSYEQYF. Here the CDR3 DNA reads TGTGCCAGCAGCCCCGGCGTGGCGGGAGATCTTTCCTACGAGCAGTACTTC.

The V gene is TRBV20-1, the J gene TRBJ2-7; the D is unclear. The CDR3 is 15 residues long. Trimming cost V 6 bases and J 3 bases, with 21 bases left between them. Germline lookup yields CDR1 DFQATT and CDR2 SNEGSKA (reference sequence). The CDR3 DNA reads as TGCAGTGCGATACAAACTCCACCCTTTCGCTACGAGCAGTACTTC. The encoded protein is CSAIQTPPFRYEQYF.

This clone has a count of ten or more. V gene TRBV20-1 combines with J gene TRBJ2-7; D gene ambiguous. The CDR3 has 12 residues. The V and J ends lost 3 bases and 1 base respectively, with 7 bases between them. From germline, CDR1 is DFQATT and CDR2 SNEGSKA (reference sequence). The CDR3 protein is CSASQGSYEQYF. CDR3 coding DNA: TGCAGTGCTAGTCAAGGTTCCTACGAGCAGTACTTC.

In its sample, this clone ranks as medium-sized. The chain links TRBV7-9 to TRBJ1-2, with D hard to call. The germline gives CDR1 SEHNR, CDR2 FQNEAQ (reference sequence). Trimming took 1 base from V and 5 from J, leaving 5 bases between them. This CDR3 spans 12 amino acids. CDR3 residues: CASSLVRYGYTF. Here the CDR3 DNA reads TGTGCCAGCAGCTTAGTGCGGTATGGCTACACCTTC.

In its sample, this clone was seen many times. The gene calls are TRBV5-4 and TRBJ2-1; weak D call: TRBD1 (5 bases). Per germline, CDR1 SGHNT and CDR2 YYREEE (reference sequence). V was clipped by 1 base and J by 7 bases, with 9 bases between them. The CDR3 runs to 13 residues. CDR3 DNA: TGTGCCAGCAGCTTGTGGACATTTAATGAGCAGTTCTTC. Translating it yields CASSLWTFNEQFF.

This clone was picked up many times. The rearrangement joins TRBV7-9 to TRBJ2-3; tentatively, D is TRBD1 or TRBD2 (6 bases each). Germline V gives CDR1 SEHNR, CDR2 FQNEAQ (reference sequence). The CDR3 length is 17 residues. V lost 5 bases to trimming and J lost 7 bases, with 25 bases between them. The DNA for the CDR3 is TGTGCCAGCAGCGCCGTCTGGGGGGCGCGGGGTACGAATACGCAGTATTTT. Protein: CASSAVWGARGTNTQYF.

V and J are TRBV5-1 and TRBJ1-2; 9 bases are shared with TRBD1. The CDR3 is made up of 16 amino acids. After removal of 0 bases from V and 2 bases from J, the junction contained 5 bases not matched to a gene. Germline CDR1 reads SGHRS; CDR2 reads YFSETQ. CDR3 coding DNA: TGCGCCAGCAGCTTGGGCCTTGGGACAGGGAACTATGGCTACACCTTC. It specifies CASSLGLGTGNYGYTF.

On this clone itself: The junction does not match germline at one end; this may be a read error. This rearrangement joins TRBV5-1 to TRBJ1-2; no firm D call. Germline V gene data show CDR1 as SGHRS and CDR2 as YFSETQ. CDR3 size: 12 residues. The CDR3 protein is CAIGRGNYCYTF. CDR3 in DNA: TGCGCCATCGGGCGGGGTAACTATTGCTACACCTTC. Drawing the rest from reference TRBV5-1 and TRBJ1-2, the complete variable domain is KAGVTQTPRYLIKTRGQQVTLSCSPISGHRSVSWYQQTPGQGLQFLFEYFSETQRNKGNFPGRFSGRQFSNSRSEMNVSTLELGDSALYLCAIGRGNYCYTFGSGTRLTVV.

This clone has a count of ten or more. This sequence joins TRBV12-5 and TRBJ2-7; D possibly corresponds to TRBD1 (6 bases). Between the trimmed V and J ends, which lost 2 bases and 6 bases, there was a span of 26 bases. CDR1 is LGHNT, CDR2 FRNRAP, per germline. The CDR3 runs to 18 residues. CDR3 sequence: CASGLSTGSGRRGGEQYF. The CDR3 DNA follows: TGTGCTAGTGGTTTGTCGACGGGGTCGGGACGCCGAGGGGGCGAGCAGTACTTC.

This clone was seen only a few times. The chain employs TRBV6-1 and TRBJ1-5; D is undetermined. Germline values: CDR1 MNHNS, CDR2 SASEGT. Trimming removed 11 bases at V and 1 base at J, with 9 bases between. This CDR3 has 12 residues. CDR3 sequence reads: CAVRPSNQPQHF. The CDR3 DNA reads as TGTGCCGTACGACCGAGCAATCAGCCCCAGCATTTT.

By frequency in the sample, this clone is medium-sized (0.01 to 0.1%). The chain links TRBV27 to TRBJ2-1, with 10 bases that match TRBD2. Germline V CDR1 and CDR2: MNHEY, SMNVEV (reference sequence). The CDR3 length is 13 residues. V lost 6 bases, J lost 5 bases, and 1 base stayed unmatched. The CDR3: CASRLAGDNEQFF. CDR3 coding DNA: TGTGCCAGCAGGCTAGCGGGGGACAATGAGCAGTTCTTC.

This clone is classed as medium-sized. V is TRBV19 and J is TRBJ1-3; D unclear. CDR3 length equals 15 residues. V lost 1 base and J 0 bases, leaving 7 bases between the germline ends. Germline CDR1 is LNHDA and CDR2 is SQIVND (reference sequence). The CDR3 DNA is TGTGCCAGTAGTATAGGGTCTTTCTCTGGAAACACCATATATTTT. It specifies CASSIGSFSGNTIYF.

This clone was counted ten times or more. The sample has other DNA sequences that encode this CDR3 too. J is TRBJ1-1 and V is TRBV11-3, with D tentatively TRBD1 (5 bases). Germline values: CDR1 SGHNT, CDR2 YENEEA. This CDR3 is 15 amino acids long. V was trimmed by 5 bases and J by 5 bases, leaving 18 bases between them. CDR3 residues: CASSPRGVSRTEAFF. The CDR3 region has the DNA TGTGCCAGCAGCCCCCGGGGCGTGTCGAGGACTGAAGCTTTCTTT.

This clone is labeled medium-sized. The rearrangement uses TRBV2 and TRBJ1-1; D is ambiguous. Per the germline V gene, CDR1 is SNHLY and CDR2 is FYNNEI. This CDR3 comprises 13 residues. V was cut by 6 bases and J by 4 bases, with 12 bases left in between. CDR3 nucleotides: TGTGCCAGCAGAGGTACACAGATCACTGAAGCTTTCTTT. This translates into CASRGTQITEAFF.

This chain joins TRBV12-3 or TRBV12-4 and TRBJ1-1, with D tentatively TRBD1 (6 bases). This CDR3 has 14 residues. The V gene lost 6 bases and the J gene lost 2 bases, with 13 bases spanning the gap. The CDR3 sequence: CASRWGAPNTEAFF. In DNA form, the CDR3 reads TGTGCCAGCAGGTGGGGGGCTCCAAACACTGAAGCTTTCTTT.

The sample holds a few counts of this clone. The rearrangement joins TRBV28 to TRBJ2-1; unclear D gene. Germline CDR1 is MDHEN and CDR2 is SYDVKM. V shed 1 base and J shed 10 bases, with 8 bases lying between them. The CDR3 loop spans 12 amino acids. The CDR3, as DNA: TGTGCCAGCAGTTTATCGAGCCTGGAGCAGTTCTTC. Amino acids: CASSLSSLEQFF.

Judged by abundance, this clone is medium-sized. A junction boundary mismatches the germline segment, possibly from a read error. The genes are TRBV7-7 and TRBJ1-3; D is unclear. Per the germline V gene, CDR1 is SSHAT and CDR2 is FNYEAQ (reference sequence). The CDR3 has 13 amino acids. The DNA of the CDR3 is TGTGCTAGCAGCTTATTTGAATTGGACACCATATATTTT. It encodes CASSLFELDTIYF.

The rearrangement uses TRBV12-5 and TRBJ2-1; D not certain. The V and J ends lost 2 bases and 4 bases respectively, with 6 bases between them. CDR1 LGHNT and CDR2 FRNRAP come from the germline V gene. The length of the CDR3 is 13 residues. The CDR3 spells CASGLQVYNEQFF. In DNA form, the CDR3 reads TGTGCTAGTGGTTTGCAAGTTTACAATGAGCAGTTCTTC.

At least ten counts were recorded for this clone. The DNA for the CDR3 is TGCGCCAGCAGCCAAGATTCGGGGCTCTCGGGCAATCAGCCCCAGCATTTT. Amino acids: CASSQDSGLSGNQPQHF. The V gene is TRBV4-1, the J gene TRBJ1-5; D is perhaps TRBD1 (5 bases). The CDR3 contains 17 residues. Trimming left V 0 bases short and J 2 bases short, with 14 bases between. CDR1 MGHRA and CDR2 YSYEKL come from the germline V gene.

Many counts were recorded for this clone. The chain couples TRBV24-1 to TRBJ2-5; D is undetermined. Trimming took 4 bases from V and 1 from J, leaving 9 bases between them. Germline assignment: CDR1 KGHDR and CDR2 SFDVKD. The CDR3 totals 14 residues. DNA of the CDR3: TGTGCCACCAGTGAACTGGACCTCCAAGAGACCCAGTACTTC. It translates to CATSELDLQETQYF.

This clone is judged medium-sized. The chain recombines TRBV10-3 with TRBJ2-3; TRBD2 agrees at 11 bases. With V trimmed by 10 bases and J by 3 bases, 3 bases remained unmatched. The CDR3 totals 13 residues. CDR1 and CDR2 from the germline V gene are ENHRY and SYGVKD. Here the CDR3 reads CASGLAGTDTQYF. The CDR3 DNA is TGTGCCAGCGGACTAGCGGGTACAGATACGCAGTATTTT.